The 27 T cell receptor beta chains presented below share a single source sample, sequenced in a study of cytomegalovirus exposure and HLA in healthy donors. PCR primers comprised 60 Vbeta and 13 Jbeta primers. The method was immunoSEQ multiplex PCR; TCRdb's version includes in-frame clones alone and lacks a portion of them. The data show around 180,000 clones, over 60% seen once. Sequencing was done on a sample of PBMCs. These receptors were collected from a girl aged 5-17 years in good health and CMV-seronegative.

The chain recombines TRBV4-1 with TRBJ1-3; possibly TRBD1 for D (6 bases). The V gene lost 4 bases and the J gene lost 0 bases, with 16 bases spanning the gap. The CDR3 contains 17 residues. Per germline, CDR1 MGHRA and CDR2 YSYEKL. The CDR3 here is CASSPIGGAGSGNTIYF. The CDR3 region has the DNA TGCGCCAGCAGCCCCATTGGGGGCGCCGGCTCTGGAAACACCATATATTTT.

This clone has a handful of counts. The V gene is TRBV5-3, the J gene TRBJ2-6; possibly TRBD2 for D (5 bases). TRBV5-3 is labeled an ORF, and its function is uncertain. The V end lost 0 bases, the J end lost 3 bases, and 13 bases lay between the germline ends. This CDR3 is built from 17 residues. This CDR3 reads CARSLARVRFGANVLTF. DNA for the CDR3: TGTGCCAGAAGCTTGGCGAGGGTGCGGTTTGGGGCCAACGTCCTGACTTTC.

With respect to this clone: One end of the junction does not line up with germline, which may come from a read error. J is TRBJ2-5 and V is TRBV11-2, with TRBD1 matching over 8 bases. The germline V gene has CDR1 SGHAT and CDR2 FQNNGV. This CDR3 has 12 amino acids. The CDR3 nucleotides read TGTGCCAGCAGCATCGGACAGGGCTCGTCGGACTTC. Its protein is CASSIGQGSSDF.

The chain uses TRBV6-4 and TRBJ1-2, with D possibly being TRBD1 (5 bases). This CDR3 comprises 13 residues. Trimming stripped 5 bases from V and 4 bases from J, with 11 bases between. Germline-derived CDR1 and CDR2 are MRHNA and SNTAGT. As DNA, the CDR3 is TGTGCCAGCAGTTCGGACGGGGGCTATGGCTACACCTTC. Protein sequence: CASSSDGGYGYTF.

The J gene is TRBJ1-4, the V gene TRBV7-9, with a tentative D call TRBD1 (6 bases). The V gene's germline CDR1 is SEHNR and CDR2 FQNEAQ (reference sequence). V was pared by 5 bases and J by 3 bases, with 16 bases between. The CDR3 is made up of 16 amino acids. CDR3 loop: CASSPPTGTPNEKLFF. In DNA form, the CDR3 reads TGTGCCAGCAGCCCGCCGACAGGTACCCCTAATGAAAAACTGTTTTTT. The whole variable domain, remainder taken from reference TRBV7-9 and TRBJ1-4, is DTGVSQNPRHKITKRGQNVTFRCDPISEHNRLYWYRQTLGQGPEFLTYFQNEAQLEKSRLLSDRFSAERPKGSFSTLEIQRTEQGDSAMYLCASSPPTGTPNEKLFFGSGTQLSVL.

This clone has a handful of counts. V usage is TRBV30 and J usage is TRBJ2-3; possible D gene TRBD2, 5 bases. Trimming stripped 0 bases from V and 1 base from J, with 11 bases between. The germline CDR1 and CDR2 sequences are GTSNPN and SVGIG (reference sequence). This CDR3 region has 15 residues. Written as DNA, the CDR3 is TGTGCCTGGAGTGTACCGTTTAGCGGCACAGATACGCAGTATTTT. Its translation: CAWSVPFSGTDTQYF.

The chain links TRBV6-5 to TRBJ2-2; the match to TRBD1 covers 10 bases. Trimming cost V 6 bases and J 7 bases; bases outside gene matches: 8. Looked up from germline, CDR1 is MNHEY and CDR2 is SVGAGI. CDR3 length: 15 amino acids. CDR3 protein: CASRSDRGRNGELFF. In nucleotides, the CDR3 is TGTGCCAGCAGGAGTGACAGGGGGCGAAACGGGGAGCTGTTTTTT.

CDR3 nucleotides: TGTGCCAGCAGCAACGGGGGGCGCGGCTACACCTTC. It is translated as CASSNGGRGYTF. The rearrangement uses TRBV5-6 and TRBJ1-2, with TRBD1 as a possible D gene (6 bases). Germline loops: CDR1 SGHDT, CDR2 YYEEEE. CDR3 size: 12 residues. V was trimmed by 4 bases and J by 8 bases, leaving 12 bases between them.

The chain recombines TRBV5-1 with TRBJ2-5, with D perhaps matching TRBD1 (6 bases). This CDR3 is built from 13 residues. Trimming cost V 4 bases and J 3 bases, with 10 bases left between them. Germline lookup yields CDR1 SGHRS and CDR2 YFSETQ. CDR3 sequence: CASSETGKETQYF. The CDR3 DNA reads as TGCGCCAGCAGCGAAACAGGGAAAGAGACCCAGTACTTC.

The chain links TRBV28 to TRBJ1-3, with TRBD1 matching over 10 bases. The junction had 3 bases not matched to a gene; V was cut back by 6 bases and J by 4 bases. The CDR3 is 14 amino acids. The germline gives CDR1 MDHEN, CDR2 SYDVKM. CDR3 sequence (DNA): TGTGCCAGCAGGTTGGGACAGGGGGGAAACACCATATATTTT. Translation: CASRLGQGGNTIYF.

The chain couples TRBV19 to TRBJ2-7, with 11 bases matching TRBD1. J gave up 4 bases and V 6 bases, and 14 bases lay outside the gene matches. The CDR3 is made up of 17 amino acids. CDR1 and CDR2 (germline): LNHDA, SQIVND (reference sequence). The CDR3 bases are TGTGCCAGTAGCCCCCTTGCATCCGGGACAGGGGGGTACGAGCAGTACTTC. It specifies CASSPLASGTGGYEQYF. Filled out from reference TRBV19 and TRBJ2-7, the complete variable domain reads DGGITQSPKYLFRKEGQNVTLSCEQNLNHDAMYWYRQDPGQGLRLIYYSQIVNDFQKGDIAEGYSVSREKKESFPLTVTSAQKNPTAFYLCASSPLASGTGGYEQYFGPGTRLTVT.

This clone was seen a single time. This sequence joins TRBV5-5 and TRBJ2-7; D gene ambiguous. V was cut by 4 bases and J by 4 bases, with 6 bases left in between. The CDR3 consists of 11 residues. Germline V gene data show CDR1 as SGHKS and CDR2 as YYEKEE (reference sequence). The CDR3 region is CASSLQYEQYF. CDR3 sequence (DNA): TGTGCCAGCAGCCTACAGTACGAGCAGTACTTC.

The chain joins TRBV5-6 to TRBJ1-5; possible D gene TRBD1, 5 bases. V lost 4 bases and J 5 bases, leaving 10 bases between the germline ends. This CDR3 comprises 13 residues. Germline CDR1 is SGHDT and CDR2 is YYEEEE. This CDR3 reads CASSNRRDQPQHF. The DNA for the CDR3 is TGTGCCAGCAGCAACAGGAGAGATCAGCCCCAGCATTTT.

The chain joins TRBV12-5 to TRBJ1-5; possible D gene TRBD1, 6 bases. Germline lookup yields CDR1 LGHNT and CDR2 FRNRAP. This CDR3 region has 15 residues. The V end lost 7 bases, the J end lost 6 bases, and 19 bases lay between the germline ends. DNA of the CDR3: TGTGCTAGTGCCCCGATCCCTGGGGGCGGTCAGCCCCAGCATTTT. Its translation: CASAPIPGGGQPQHF.

This sequence joins TRBV5-1 and TRBJ2-1, with 9 bases matching TRBD2. J was trimmed by 2 bases and V by 5 bases; bases with no gene match: 8. The CDR3 covers 16 residues. Germline CDR1 SGHRS, CDR2 YFSETQ. The CDR3 DNA is TGCGCCAGCAGTTCCGTAGCGGGGGCAACCTACAATGAGCAGTTCTTC. Encoded protein: CASSSVAGATYNEQFF.

The genes are TRBV14 and TRBJ1-4, with 7 nucleotides matching TRBD1. The J segment lost 6 bases and the V segment lost 2 bases, leaving 3 bases of the junction unmatched. CDR3 length: 14 amino acids. Germline V CDR1 and CDR2: SGHDN, FVKESK. This CDR3 reads CASSQRDRDEKLFF. In DNA form, the CDR3 reads TGTGCCAGCAGCCAAAGAGACAGGGATGAAAAACTGTTTTTT.

The rearrangement links TRBV9 to TRBJ1-1; maybe TRBD1 (5 bases). V was clipped by 3 bases and J by 7 bases, with 13 bases between them. The CDR3 runs to 13 residues. Germline V gene data show CDR1 as SGDLS and CDR2 as YYNGEE. The CDR3 reads CASSGRSDIEAFF. The CDR3 DNA is TGTGCCAGCAGCGGACGATCGGACATTGAAGCTTTCTTT.

The J gene is TRBJ2-3, the V gene TRBV11-2; 7 nucleotides match TRBD2. Germline V gene data show CDR1 as SGHAT and CDR2 as FQNNGV. The V gene end was trimmed by 6 bases and the J gene end by 3 bases; junction bases not matched to a gene: 6. The CDR3 totals 14 residues. The CDR3 region is CASRELATTDTQYF. CDR3 sequence (DNA): TGTGCCAGCAGGGAACTAGCGACAACAGATACGCAGTATTTT.

V is TRBV19 and J is TRBJ1-1; 7 nucleotides agree with TRBD1. CDR1 and CDR2 (germline): LNHDA, SQIVND (reference sequence). V trimming: 5 bases; J trimming: 0 bases; junction bases outside the gene matches: 6. The CDR3 loop spans 15 amino acids. The CDR3 sequence is CASSQSTGVNTEAFF. The CDR3 bases are TGTGCCAGTAGTCAAAGCACAGGGGTGAACACTGAAGCTTTCTTT.

The rearrangement uses TRBV11-2 and TRBJ2-7; tentatively, D is TRBD1 (6 bases). In germline, CDR1 is SGHAT, CDR2 FQNNGV. The CDR3 covers 15 residues. The V end lost 3 bases, the J end lost 3 bases, and 15 bases lay between the germline ends. CDR3 loop: CASSFRRDILYEQYF. The CDR3 coding sequence is TGTGCCAGCAGCTTCCGCCGGGACATTCTCTACGAGCAGTACTTC. The variable domain in full, completed from reference TRBV11-2 and TRBJ2-7, reads EAGVAQSPRYKIIEKRQSVAFWCNPISGHATLYWYQQILGQGPKLLIQFQNNGVVDDSQLPKDRFSAERLKGVDSTLKIQPAKLEDSAVYLCASSFRRDILYEQYFGPGTRLTVT.

This clone has just a few counts. The chain joins TRBV5-6 to TRBJ1-1, with unresolved D. Looked up from germline, CDR1 is SGHDT and CDR2 is YYEEEE. The CDR3 consists of 11 residues. The ends were cut back, 7 bases at V and 1 base at J, with 5 bases in the middle. Written as DNA, the CDR3 is TGTGCCAGCTCTTGGAACACTGAAGCTTTCTTT. Amino acid sequence: CASSWNTEAFF.

The chain is built from TRBV28 and TRBJ2-7, with a weak D call TRBD2 (7 bases). CDR1 MDHEN and CDR2 SYDVKM come from the germline V gene. V lost 3 bases and J lost 4, with 13 bases in between. This CDR3 is 14 amino acids long. This CDR3 is CASSLVGGPYEQYF. In DNA, the CDR3 is TGTGCCAGCAGTTTGGTGGGGGGGCCATACGAGCAGTACTTC.

The gene calls are TRBV27 and TRBJ2-5; D is unresolved. Per germline, CDR1 MNHEY and CDR2 SMNVEV (reference sequence). The CDR3 has 12 amino acids. V was cut by 4 bases and J by 7 bases, with 10 bases left in between. This chain's CDR3 is CASSSPRGTQYF. In DNA, the CDR3 is TGTGCCAGCAGTTCCCCGCGTGGGACCCAGTACTTC.

The chain uses TRBV7-2 and TRBJ2-5; TRBD1 agrees at 9 bases. V lost 5 bases, J lost 5 bases, and 12 bases stayed unmatched. This CDR3 region has 16 residues. Per the germline V gene, CDR1 is SGHTA and CDR2 is FQGNSA. CDR3 residues: CASSPSPGQGTETQYF. The DNA of the CDR3 is TGTGCCAGCAGCCCATCCCCGGGACAGGGAACGGAGACCCAGTACTTC.

J is TRBJ2-1 and V is TRBV19; tentative D call: TRBD2 (6 bases). Deletions cut 5 bases from V and 5 bases from J, with 10 bases between. The germline V gene has CDR1 LNHDA and CDR2 SQIVND (reference sequence). The CDR3 is 13 amino acids. For the CDR3, the DNA is TGTGCCAGTAGTCCTGGGGGGAACAATGAGCAGTTCTTC. This gives the protein CASSPGGNNEQFF.

This clone appeared a single time. The chain joins TRBV6-4 to TRBJ2-7; TRBD1 matches 7 bases. V lost 5 bases to trimming and J lost 2 bases; unmatched junction nucleotides: 3. The CDR3 extends over 13 amino acids. Germline V gives CDR1 MRHNA, CDR2 SNTAGT. In DNA form, the CDR3 reads TGTGCCAGCAGTCCCGGGACAGCCTACGAGCAGTACTTC. Its protein is CASSPGTAYEQYF.

The chain is built from TRBV18 and TRBJ1-5, with 8 positions matching TRBD1. The trim removed 3 bases at V and 4 bases at J, leaving 8 bases unmatched. The length of the CDR3 is 16 residues. Germline V gene lookup returns CDR1 KGHSH and CDR2 LQKENI. The CDR3 nucleotides are TGTGCCAGCTCACCCGGAACAGGGGGAGGAAATCAGCCCCAGCATTTT. This codes for CASSPGTGGGNQPQHF.